Listed here are 22 T cell receptor beta chains from one sample, sequenced in a study of Graves' ophthalmopathy and Graves' hyperthyroidism. Amplified material comprised TCR beta CDR3 regions derived from RNA transcripts. HTBI primers were employed in first-round RT-PCR, then a second-round multiplex PCR followed. TCRdb fed the multiplex PCR reads into MiXCR, producing one record per CDR3 protein. This sample has almost 750,000 distinct CDR3 sequences, with roughly 40% found just once. Sequenced sample: peripheral blood. These TCRs come from an adult man with Graves' ophthalmopathy.

The rearrangement uses TRBV4-2 and TRBJ2-7; maybe TRBD2 (6 bases). The V end was cut by 0 bases, the J end by 5 bases, with 14 bases between. CDR3 length equals 15 residues. Germline lookup yields CDR1 LGHNA and CDR2 YNFKEQ. The CDR3 coding sequence is TGTGCCAGCAGCCAAGATCGCGGGATATATAACGAGCAGTACTTC. Amino acid sequence: CASSQDRGIYNEQYF.

This clonotype was observed a few times. The chain combines TRBV5-6 with TRBJ1-5; D is unclear. The CDR3 consists of 14 residues. Trimming took 4 bases from V and 4 from J, leaving 12 bases between them. Per the germline V gene, CDR1 is SGHDT and CDR2 is YYEEEE. The CDR3 protein is CASSITGHNQPQHF. CDR3 nucleotide sequence: TGTGCCAGCAGCATAACTGGTCATAATCAGCCCCAGCATTTT.

The chain joins TRBV2 to TRBJ2-3; no clear D. Per the germline V gene, CDR1 is SNHLY and CDR2 is FYNNEI. V was pared by 7 bases and J by 0 bases, with 11 bases between. The CDR3 extends over 14 amino acids. The CDR3 sequence is CASKKGGSTDTQYF. The CDR3 DNA reads TGTGCCAGCAAAAAGGGCGGAAGCACAGATACGCAGTATTTT. The variable domain in full, completed from reference TRBV2 and TRBJ2-3, reads EPEVTQTPSHQVTQMGQEVILRCVPISNHLYFYWYRQILGQKVEFLVSFYNNEISEKSEIFDDQFSVERPDGSNFTLKIRSTKLEDSAMYFCASKKGGSTDTQYFGPGTRLTVL.

The chain joins TRBV7-9 to TRBJ2-5; D is uncertain. From germline, CDR1 is SEHNR and CDR2 FQNEAQ (reference sequence). The V gene lost 4 bases and the J gene lost 5 bases, with 14 bases spanning the gap. The CDR3 has 14 amino acids. The CDR3: CASSSYGEWETQYF. DNA for the CDR3: TGTGCCAGCAGCTCTTATGGCGAGTGGGAGACCCAGTACTTC.

In nucleotides, the CDR3 is TGTGCCAGCAGCCCGCGTCGGACTAGAGGAGACAGGTCTAGGCAAGAGACCCAGTACTTC. This gives the protein CASSPRRTRGDRSRQETQYF. This chain uses TRBV7-2 with TRBJ2-5, with a weak D call TRBD2 (7 bases). The CDR3 runs 20 residues. The V and J ends lost 5 bases and 2 bases respectively, with 30 bases between them. Germline V gene data show CDR1 as SGHTA and CDR2 as FQGNSA. The variable domain in full, completed from reference TRBV7-2 and TRBJ2-5, reads GAGVSQSPSNKVTEKGKDVELRCDPISGHTALYWYRQSLGQGLEFLIYFQGNSAPDKSGLPSDRFSAERTGGSVSTLTIQRTQQEDSAVYLCASSPRRTRGDRSRQETQYFGPGTRLLVL.

This clonotype was recorded only once. The chain joins TRBV20-1 to TRBJ2-5; 7 nucleotides match TRBD2. Germline V gene data show CDR1 as DFQATT and CDR2 as SNEGSKA (reference sequence). The CDR3 runs 15 residues. V was pared by 2 bases and J by 0 bases, with 6 bases of the junction left unmatched. The CDR3 coding sequence is TGCAGTGCTAGATCGGGGAGGGCCAACCAAGAGACCCAGTACTTC. The encoded protein is CSARSGRANQETQYF.

This clonotype has just a few counts. The rearrangement uses TRBV2 and TRBJ2-5; 9 positions agree with TRBD1. From germline, CDR1 is SNHLY and CDR2 FYNNEI. V was pared by 4 bases and J by 9 bases, with 9 bases of the junction left unmatched. The CDR3 runs to 14 residues. The CDR3 DNA reads as TGTGCCAGCAGTGTACAGGGGGCGGGATCGGCCCAGTACTTC. Its translation: CASSVQGAGSAQYF.

This clonotype was observed at least ten times. The chain uses TRBV7-9 and TRBJ1-4; D unresolved. Germline V lookup: CDR1 SEHNR, CDR2 FQNEAQ (reference sequence). CDR3 length: 16 amino acids. Trimming took off 5 bases at V and 5 bases at J, with 18 bases between the two ends. CDR3 sequence: CASSQSARAPNEKLFF. In DNA, the CDR3 is TGTGCCAGCAGCCAATCGGCCCGGGCCCCGAATGAAAAACTGTTTTTT.

This clonotype was counted only a few times. The J gene is TRBJ2-2, the V gene TRBV7-9; 11 nucleotides line up with TRBD2. V shed 5 bases, J shed 0 bases, and the junction held 8 bases outside the gene matches. CDR1 is SEHNR and CDR2 is FQNEAQ in the germline V gene (reference sequence). The length of the CDR3 is 18 residues. The CDR3 nucleotides are TGTGCCAGCAGCCCCCACCCGACTAGCGGGGCGAACACCGGGGAGCTGTTTTTT. Amino acids: CASSPHPTSGANTGELFF.

This clonotype turned up a few times. The chain employs TRBV11-2 and TRBJ2-7; TRBD1 matches 9 bases. Germline V gene sequence: CDR1 SGHAT, CDR2 FQNNGV. The CDR3 sequence is 16 residues long. With 5 bases clipped from V and 2 bases from J, the junction kept 10 bases outside the gene matches. The CDR3 DNA reads as TGTGCCAGCAGCCCGCGACCGGGACAGGGTCCCTACGAGCAGTACTTC. Protein: CASSPRPGQGPYEQYF. Filled out from reference TRBV11-2 and TRBJ2-7, the complete variable domain reads EAGVAQSPRYKIIEKRQSVAFWCNPISGHATLYWYQQILGQGPKLLIQFQNNGVVDDSQLPKDRFSAERLKGVDSTLKIQPAKLEDSAVYLCASSPRPGQGPYEQYFGPGTRLTVT.

There are a few counts of this clonotype. The chain links TRBV2 to TRBJ1-5; D unresolved. The V end lost 8 bases, the J end lost 1 base, and 9 bases lay between the germline ends. The CDR3 extends over 13 amino acids. CDR1 and CDR2 (germline): SNHLY, FYNNEI. In DNA form, the CDR3 reads TGTGCCAGCTCACCGGAGAGCAATCAGCCCCAGCATTTT. This encodes CASSPESNQPQHF.

The gene calls are TRBV2 and TRBJ1-4, with TRBD1 identical over 10 bases. V lost 8 bases to trimming and J lost 5 bases; unmatched junction nucleotides: 5. The length of the CDR3 is 14 residues. The V gene's germline CDR1 is SNHLY and CDR2 FYNNEI. For the CDR3, the DNA is TGTGCCAGCCCCGACAGGGGGCTAAATGAAAAACTGTTTTTT. Translation gives CASPDRGLNEKLFF.

The sample holds a few counts of this clonotype. CDR3 in DNA: TGTGCCAGTAGTACCCCAACAGGCCGAGGGACCGGGGAGCTGTTTTTT. Residues: CASSTPTGRGTGELFF. The gene calls are TRBV19 and TRBJ2-2; D possibly uses TRBD1 or TRBD2 (5 bases each). This CDR3 spans 16 amino acids. Trimming removed 4 bases from V and 5 bases from J, with 17 bases in between. Germline values: CDR1 LNHDA, CDR2 SQIVND (reference sequence).

Ten or more counts support this clonotype. This chain joins TRBV7-9 and TRBJ1-2; D call uncertain. This CDR3 contains 14 residues. V was trimmed by 2 bases and J by 3 bases, leaving 10 bases between them. Germline V gene lookup returns CDR1 SEHNR and CDR2 FQNEAQ (reference sequence). In nucleotides, the CDR3 is TGTGCCAGCAGCTTACCCACCGAATACTATGGCTACACCTTC. This gives the protein CASSLPTEYYGYTF.

The rearrangement joins TRBV7-9 to TRBJ2-7; 7 bases agree with TRBD1. V dropped 2 bases and J dropped 5; count of bases not matched to a gene: 3. The CDR3 has 13 amino acids. Germline V gives CDR1 SEHNR, CDR2 FQNEAQ (reference sequence). As DNA, the CDR3 is TGTGCCAGCAGCTTAAGTACAGGGGACGAGCAGTACTTC. It translates to CASSLSTGDEQYF.

The rearrangement links TRBV7-9 to TRBJ2-7; no clear D gene. The CDR3 is 18 residues long. Per the germline V gene, CDR1 is SEHNR and CDR2 is FQNEAQ (reference sequence). Trimming took 1 base from V and 0 from J, leaving 19 bases between them. The CDR3 region has the DNA TGTGCCAGCAGCTTAGGACGCGGCTCCAGCGAGAGCTCCTACGAGCAGTACTTC. Translation gives CASSLGRGSSESSYEQYF. The variable domain in full, completed from reference TRBV7-9 and TRBJ2-7, reads DTGVSQNPRHKITKRGQNVTFRCDPISEHNRLYWYRQTLGQGPEFLTYFQNEAQLEKSRLLSDRFSAERPKGSFSTLEIQRTEQGDSAMYLCASSLGRGSSESSYEQYFGPGTRLTVT.

This clonotype was observed a few times. The chain employs TRBV19 and TRBJ1-5; 9 nucleotides align to TRBD1. CDR1 is LNHDA, CDR2 SQIVND, per germline (reference sequence). The CDR3 is made up of 16 amino acids. Unmatched junction bases numbered 4, after V lost 4 bases and J lost 0 bases. CDR3: CASSTRDRDSNQPQHF. The CDR3 region has the DNA TGTGCCAGTAGTACCCGGGACAGGGATAGCAATCAGCCCCAGCATTTT. Full variable domain (missing parts from reference TRBV19 and TRBJ1-5): DGGITQSPKYLFRKEGQNVTLSCEQNLNHDAMYWYRQDPGQGLRLIYYSQIVNDFQKGDIAEGYSVSREKKESFPLTVTSAQKNPTAFYLCASSTRDRDSNQPQHFGDGTRLSIL.

This clonotype was observed a few times. This chain uses TRBV9 with TRBJ1-3; D possibly corresponds to TRBD1 (5 bases). The germline V and J ends were trimmed by 1 base and 0 bases, with 8 bases remaining between them. The CDR3 loop spans 15 amino acids. In germline, CDR1 is SGDLS, CDR2 YYNGEE. CDR3 in amino acids: CASSVRDFSGNTIYF. The CDR3 coding sequence is TGTGCCAGCAGCGTACGGGACTTCTCTGGAAACACCATATATTTT.

This clonotype was observed at least ten times. The V gene is TRBV7-2, the J gene TRBJ2-5, with TRBD2 matching over 8 bases. V dropped 5 bases and J dropped 5; count of bases not matched to a gene: 7. CDR3 length: 14 residues. Germline-derived CDR1 and CDR2 are SGHTA and FQGNSA. The DNA of the CDR3 is TGTGCCAGCAGCCCGGGACTAGTCGTCGAGACCCAGTACTTC. Translation gives CASSPGLVVETQYF.

This clonotype showed up just a few times. CDR3 sequence: CASSHSGTGAYEQYF. As DNA, the CDR3 is TGTGCCAGCAGCCACTCCGGGACAGGGGCCTACGAGCAGTACTTC. The chain couples TRBV9 to TRBJ2-7, with 10 bases fitting TRBD1. The CDR3 runs to 15 residues. Trimming took 4 bases from V and 2 from J; bases not matched to a gene: 6. Germline assignment: CDR1 SGDLS and CDR2 YYNGEE.

This clonotype was found once. The chain uses TRBV3-1 and TRBJ1-5; D gene ambiguous. This CDR3 region has 15 residues. Trimming cost V 1 base and J 3 bases, with 10 bases left between them. Looked up from germline, CDR1 is LGHDT and CDR2 is YNNKEL (reference sequence). The CDR3 reads CASSQVPGPNQPQHF. The CDR3 DNA reads as TGTGCCAGCAGCCAAGTTCCCGGGCCCAATCAGCCCCAGCATTTT.

The chain has TRBV10-3 and TRBJ2-2; D remains ambiguous. The ends were cut back, 3 bases at V and 8 bases at J, with 13 bases in the middle. Per the germline V gene, CDR1 is ENHRY and CDR2 is SYGVKD. The CDR3 totals 14 residues. The CDR3 here is CAISEMLPAGELFF. CDR3 DNA: TGTGCCATCAGTGAAATGTTACCCGCGGGGGAGCTGTTTTTT.